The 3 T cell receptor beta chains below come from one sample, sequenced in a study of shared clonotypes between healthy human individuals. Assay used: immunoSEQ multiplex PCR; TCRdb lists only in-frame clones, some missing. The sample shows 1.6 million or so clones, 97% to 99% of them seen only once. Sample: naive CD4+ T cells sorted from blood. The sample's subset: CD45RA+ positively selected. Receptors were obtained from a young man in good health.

CDR3 region: CAISIGATNEKLFF. Written as DNA, the CDR3 is TGTGCCATCAGTATCGGTGCAACTAATGAAAAACTGTTTTTT. The rearrangement joins TRBV10-3 to TRBJ1-4; D gene ambiguous. The CDR3 contains 14 residues. With 5 bases removed from V and 0 bases from J, the gap between germline ends came to 7 bases. Germline V lookup: CDR1 ENHRY, CDR2 SYGVKD.

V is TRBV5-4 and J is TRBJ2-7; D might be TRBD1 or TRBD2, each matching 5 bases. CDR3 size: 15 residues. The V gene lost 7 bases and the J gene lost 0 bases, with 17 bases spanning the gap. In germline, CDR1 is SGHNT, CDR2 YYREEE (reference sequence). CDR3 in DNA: TGTGCCAGCTCTTTGGGGACGGGCAACTCCTACGAGCAGTACTTC. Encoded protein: CASSLGTGNSYEQYF.

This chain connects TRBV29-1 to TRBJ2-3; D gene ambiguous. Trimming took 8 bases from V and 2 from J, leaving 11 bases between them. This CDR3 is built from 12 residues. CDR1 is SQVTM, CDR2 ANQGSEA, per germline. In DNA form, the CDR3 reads TGCAGCTTACAGAGACACACAGATACGCAGTATTTT. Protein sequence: CSLQRHTDTQYF.